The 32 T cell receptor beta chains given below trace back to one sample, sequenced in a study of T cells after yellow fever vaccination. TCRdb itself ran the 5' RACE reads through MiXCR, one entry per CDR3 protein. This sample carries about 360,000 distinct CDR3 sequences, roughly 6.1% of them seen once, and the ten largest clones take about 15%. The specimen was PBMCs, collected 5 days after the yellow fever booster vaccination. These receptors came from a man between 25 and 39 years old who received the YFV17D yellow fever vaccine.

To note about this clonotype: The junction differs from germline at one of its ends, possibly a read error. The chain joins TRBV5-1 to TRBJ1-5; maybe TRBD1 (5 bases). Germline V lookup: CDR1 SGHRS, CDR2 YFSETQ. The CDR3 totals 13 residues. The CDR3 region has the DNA TGCACCAGCAGCTTGATGGGGGACCAGCCCCAGCATTTT. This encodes CTSSLMGDQPQHF.

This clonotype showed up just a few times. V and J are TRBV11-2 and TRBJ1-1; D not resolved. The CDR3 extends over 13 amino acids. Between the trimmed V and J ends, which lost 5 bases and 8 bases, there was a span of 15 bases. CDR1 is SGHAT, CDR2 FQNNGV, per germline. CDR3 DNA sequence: TGTGCCAGCAGCCTCCCGATAAGGGAGGAAGCTTTCTTT. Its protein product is CASSLPIREEAFF.

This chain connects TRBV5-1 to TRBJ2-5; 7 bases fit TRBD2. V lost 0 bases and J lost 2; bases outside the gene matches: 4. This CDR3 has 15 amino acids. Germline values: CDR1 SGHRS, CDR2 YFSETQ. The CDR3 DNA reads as TGCGCCAGCAGCTTGGAGTCGGGAGGACAAGAGACCCAGTACTTC. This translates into CASSLESGGQETQYF.

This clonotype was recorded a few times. CDR3 residues: CSVGGVPTDTQYF. DNA of the CDR3: TGCAGCGTTGGAGGCGTACCCACAGATACGCAGTATTTT. The chain uses TRBV29-1 and TRBJ2-3, with D hard to call. Germline-derived CDR1 and CDR2 are SQVTM and ANQGSEA. Trimming left V 4 bases short and J 2 bases short, with 10 bases between. The CDR3 runs 13 residues.

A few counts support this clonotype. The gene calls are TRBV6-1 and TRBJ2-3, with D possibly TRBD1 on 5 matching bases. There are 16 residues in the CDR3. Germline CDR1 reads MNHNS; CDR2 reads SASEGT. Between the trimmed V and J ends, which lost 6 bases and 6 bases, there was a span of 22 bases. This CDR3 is CASRPSQGGGRDTQYF. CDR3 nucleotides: TGTGCCAGCAGACCCTCCCAGGGCGGTGGAAGGGATACGCAGTATTTT.

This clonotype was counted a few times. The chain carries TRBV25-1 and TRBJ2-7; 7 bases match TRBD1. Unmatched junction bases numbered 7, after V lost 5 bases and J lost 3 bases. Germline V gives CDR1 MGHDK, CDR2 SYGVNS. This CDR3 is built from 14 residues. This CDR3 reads CASSRRDSGYEQYF. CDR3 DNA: TGTGCCAGCAGTCGCCGGGACAGCGGCTACGAGCAGTACTTC.

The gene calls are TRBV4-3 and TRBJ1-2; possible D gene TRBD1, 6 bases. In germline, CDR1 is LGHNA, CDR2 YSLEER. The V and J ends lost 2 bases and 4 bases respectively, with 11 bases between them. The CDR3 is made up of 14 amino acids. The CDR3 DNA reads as TGCGCCAGCAGCCAAAGTCGGACAGTCTATGGCTACACCTTC. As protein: CASSQSRTVYGYTF.

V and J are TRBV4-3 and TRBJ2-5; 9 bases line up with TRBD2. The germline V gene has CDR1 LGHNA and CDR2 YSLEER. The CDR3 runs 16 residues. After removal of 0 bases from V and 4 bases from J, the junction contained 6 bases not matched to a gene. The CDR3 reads CASSQEASGRIETQYF. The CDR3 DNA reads TGCGCCAGCAGCCAAGAAGCCAGCGGGAGGATAGAGACCCAGTACTTC.

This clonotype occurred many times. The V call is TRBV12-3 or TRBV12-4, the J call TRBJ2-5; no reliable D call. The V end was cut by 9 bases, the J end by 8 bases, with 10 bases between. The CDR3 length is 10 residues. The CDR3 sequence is CASAMETQYF. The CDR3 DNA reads TGTGCCAGTGCCATGGAAACCCAGTACTTC.

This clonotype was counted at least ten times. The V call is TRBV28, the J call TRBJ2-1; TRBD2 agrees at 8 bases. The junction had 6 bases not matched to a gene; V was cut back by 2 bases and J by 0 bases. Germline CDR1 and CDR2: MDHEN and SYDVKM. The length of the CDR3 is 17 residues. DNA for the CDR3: TGTGCCAGCAGTTTACTAGCGGGCCTAGGCTCCTACAATGAGCAGTTCTTC. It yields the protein CASSLLAGLGSYNEQFF.

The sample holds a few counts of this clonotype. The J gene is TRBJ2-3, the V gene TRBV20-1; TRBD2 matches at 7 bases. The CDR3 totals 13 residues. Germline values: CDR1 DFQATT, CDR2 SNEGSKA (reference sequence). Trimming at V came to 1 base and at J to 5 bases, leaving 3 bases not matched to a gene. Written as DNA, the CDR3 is TGCAGTGCTAGAGCGCTAGCGGTAGATACGCAGTATTTT. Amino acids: CSARALAVDTQYF.

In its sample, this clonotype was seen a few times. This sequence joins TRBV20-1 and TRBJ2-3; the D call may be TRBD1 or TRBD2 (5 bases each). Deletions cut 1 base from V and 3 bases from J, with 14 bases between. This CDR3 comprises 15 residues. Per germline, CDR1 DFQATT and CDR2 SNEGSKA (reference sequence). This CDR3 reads CSARGGESGTDTQYF. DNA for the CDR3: TGCAGTGCTAGAGGAGGGGAGAGTGGGACAGATACGCAGTATTTT.

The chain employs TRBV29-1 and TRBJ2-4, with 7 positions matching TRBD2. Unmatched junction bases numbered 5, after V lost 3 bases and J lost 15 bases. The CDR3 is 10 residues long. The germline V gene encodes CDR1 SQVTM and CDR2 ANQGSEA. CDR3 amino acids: CSVDVGEGYF. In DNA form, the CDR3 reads TGCAGCGTTGATGTGGGGGAGGGGTACTTC.

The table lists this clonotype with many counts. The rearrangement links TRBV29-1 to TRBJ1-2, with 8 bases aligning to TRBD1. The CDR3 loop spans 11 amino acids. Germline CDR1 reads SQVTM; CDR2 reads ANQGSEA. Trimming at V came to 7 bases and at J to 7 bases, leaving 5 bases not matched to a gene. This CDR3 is CSEQGAGGYTF. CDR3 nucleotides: TGCAGCGAGCAGGGGGCAGGTGGCTACACCTTC.

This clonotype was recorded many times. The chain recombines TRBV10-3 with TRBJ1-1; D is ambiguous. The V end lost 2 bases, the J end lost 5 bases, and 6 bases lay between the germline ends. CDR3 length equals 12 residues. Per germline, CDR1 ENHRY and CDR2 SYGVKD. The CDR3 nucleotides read TGTGCCATCAGTGAGGTCGGGACTGAAGCTTTCTTT. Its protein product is CAISEVGTEAFF.

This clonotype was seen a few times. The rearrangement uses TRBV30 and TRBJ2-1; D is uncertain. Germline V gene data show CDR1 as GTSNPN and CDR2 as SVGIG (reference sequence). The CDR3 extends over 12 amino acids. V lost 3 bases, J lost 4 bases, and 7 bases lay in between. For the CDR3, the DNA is TGTGCCTGGAGGGCAAATTACAATGAGCAGTTCTTC. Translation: CAWRANYNEQFF.

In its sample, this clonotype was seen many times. The CDR3 nucleotides read TGTGCCAGCAGCTTGTTTCGGGACAGGGGATCCACTAATGAAAAACTGTTTTTT. It codes for CASSLFRDRGSTNEKLFF. The chain joins TRBV5-6 to TRBJ1-4; 10 bases match TRBD1. Germline values: CDR1 SGHDT, CDR2 YYEEEE. This CDR3 has 18 amino acids. The trim removed 1 base at V and 2 bases at J, leaving 8 bases unmatched. Complete variable domain (other parts from reference TRBV5-6 and TRBJ1-4): DAGVTQSPTHLIKTRGQQVTLRCSPKSGHDTVSWYQQALGQGPQFIFQYYEEEERQRGNFPDRFSGHQFPNYSSELNVNALLLGDSALYLCASSLFRDRGSTNEKLFFGSGTQLSVL.

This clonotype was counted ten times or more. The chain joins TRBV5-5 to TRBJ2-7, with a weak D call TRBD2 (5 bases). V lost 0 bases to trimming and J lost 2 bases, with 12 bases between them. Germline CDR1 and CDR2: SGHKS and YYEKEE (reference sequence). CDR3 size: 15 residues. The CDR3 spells CASSLATPGTYEQYF. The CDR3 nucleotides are TGTGCCAGCAGCTTGGCCACCCCGGGAACCTACGAGCAGTACTTC.

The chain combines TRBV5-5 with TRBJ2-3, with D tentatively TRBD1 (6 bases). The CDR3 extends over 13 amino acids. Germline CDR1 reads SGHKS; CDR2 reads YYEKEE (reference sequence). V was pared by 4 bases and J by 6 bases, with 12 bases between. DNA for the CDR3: TGTGCCAGCAGCCACAGGGATTTGGATACGCAGTATTTT. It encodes CASSHRDLDTQYF.

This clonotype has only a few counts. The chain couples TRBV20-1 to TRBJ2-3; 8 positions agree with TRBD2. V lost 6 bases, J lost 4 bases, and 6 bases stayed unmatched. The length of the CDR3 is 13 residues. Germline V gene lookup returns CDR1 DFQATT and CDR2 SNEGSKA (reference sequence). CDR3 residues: CSAPTSGADTQYF. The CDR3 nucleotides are TGCAGTGCGCCAACTAGCGGCGCAGATACGCAGTATTTT.

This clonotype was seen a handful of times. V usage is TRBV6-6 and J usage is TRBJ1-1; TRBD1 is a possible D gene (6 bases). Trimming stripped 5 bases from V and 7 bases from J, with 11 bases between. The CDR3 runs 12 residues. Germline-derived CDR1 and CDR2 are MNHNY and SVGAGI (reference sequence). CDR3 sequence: CASSHRDIEAFF. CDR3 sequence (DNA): TGTGCCAGCAGTCACCGGGACATTGAAGCTTTCTTT.

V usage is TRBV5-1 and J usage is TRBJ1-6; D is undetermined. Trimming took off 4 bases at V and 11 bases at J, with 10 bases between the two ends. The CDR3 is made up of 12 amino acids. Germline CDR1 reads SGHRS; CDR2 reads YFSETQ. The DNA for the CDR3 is TGCGCCAGCAGCCCTAACACAGCACCCCTCCACTTT. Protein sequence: CASSPNTAPLHF.

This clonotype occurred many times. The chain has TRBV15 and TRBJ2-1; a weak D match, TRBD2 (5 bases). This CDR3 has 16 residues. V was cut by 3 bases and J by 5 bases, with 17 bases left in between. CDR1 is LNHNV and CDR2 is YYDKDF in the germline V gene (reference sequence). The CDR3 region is CATSSAVGGTDNEQFF. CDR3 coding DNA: TGTGCCACCAGCAGTGCCGTAGGAGGAACGGACAATGAGCAGTTCTTC. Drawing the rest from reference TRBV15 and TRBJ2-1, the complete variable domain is DAMVIQNPRYQVTQFGKPVTLSCSQTLNHNVMYWYQQKSSQAPKLLFHYYDKDFNNEADTPDNFQSRRPNTSFCFLDIRSPGLGDTAMYLCATSSAVGGTDNEQFFGPGTRLTVL.

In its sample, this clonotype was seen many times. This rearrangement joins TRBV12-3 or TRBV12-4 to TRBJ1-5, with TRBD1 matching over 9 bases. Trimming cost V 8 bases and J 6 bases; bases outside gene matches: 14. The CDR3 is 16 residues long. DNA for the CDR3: TGTGCCAGCGGGAAGAGGGGACAGGGTTCCGCTCAGCCCCAGCATTTT. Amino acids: CASGKRGQGSAQPQHF.

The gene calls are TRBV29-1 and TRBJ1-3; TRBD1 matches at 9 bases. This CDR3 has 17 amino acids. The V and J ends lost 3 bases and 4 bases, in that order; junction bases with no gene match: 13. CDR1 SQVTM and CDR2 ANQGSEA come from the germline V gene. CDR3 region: CSVEAGTGNRGGNTIYF. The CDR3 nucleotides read TGCAGCGTTGAGGCCGGGACAGGGAATCGGGGAGGAAACACCATATATTTT. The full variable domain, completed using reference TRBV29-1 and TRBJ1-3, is SAVISQKPSRDICQRGTSLTIQCQVDSQVTMMFWYRQQPGQSLTLIATANQGSEATYESGFVIDKFPISRPNLTFSTLTVSNMSPEDSSIYLCSVEAGTGNRGGNTIYFGEGSWLTVV.

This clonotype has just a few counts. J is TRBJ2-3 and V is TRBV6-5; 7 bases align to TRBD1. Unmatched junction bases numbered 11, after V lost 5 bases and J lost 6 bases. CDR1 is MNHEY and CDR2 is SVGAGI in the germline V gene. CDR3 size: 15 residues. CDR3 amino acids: CASSPPTGPGDTQYF. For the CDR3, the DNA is TGTGCCAGCAGTCCCCCGACAGGGCCTGGGGATACGCAGTATTTT.

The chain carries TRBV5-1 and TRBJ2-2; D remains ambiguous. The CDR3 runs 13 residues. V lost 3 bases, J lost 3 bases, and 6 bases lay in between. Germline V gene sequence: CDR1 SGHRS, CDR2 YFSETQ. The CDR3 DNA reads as TGCGCCAGCAGCTCAGGATACACCGGGGAGCTGTTTTTT. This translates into CASSSGYTGELFF.

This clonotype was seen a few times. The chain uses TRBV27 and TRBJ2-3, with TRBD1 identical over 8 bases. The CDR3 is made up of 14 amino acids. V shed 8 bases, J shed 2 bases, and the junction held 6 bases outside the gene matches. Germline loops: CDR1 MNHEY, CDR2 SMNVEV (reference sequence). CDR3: CASSRGHSTDTQYF. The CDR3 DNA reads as TGTGCCAGCTCCAGGGGGCACTCCACAGATACGCAGTATTTT.

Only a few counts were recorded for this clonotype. This CDR3 reads CSARRDSSYGYTF. CDR3 DNA sequence: TGCAGTGCTAGAAGGGACAGTTCCTATGGCTACACCTTC. The chain uses TRBV20-1 and TRBJ1-2, with 7 bases aligning to TRBD1. The CDR3 contains 13 residues. V shed 2 bases and J 4 bases; nucleotides not matched to a gene: 4. CDR1 DFQATT and CDR2 SNEGSKA come from the germline V gene (reference sequence).

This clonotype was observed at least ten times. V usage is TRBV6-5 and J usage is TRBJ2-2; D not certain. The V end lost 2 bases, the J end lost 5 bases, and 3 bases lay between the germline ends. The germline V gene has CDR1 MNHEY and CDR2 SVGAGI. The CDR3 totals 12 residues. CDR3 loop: CASSYLTGELFF. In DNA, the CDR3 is TGTGCCAGCAGTTACCTAACCGGGGAGCTGTTTTTT.

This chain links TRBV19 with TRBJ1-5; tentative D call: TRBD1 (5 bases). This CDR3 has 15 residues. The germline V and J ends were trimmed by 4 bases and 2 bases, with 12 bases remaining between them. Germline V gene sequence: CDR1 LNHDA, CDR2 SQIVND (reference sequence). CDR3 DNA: TGTGCCAGTAGTACGGAGGGACGGGGCAATCAGCCCCAGCATTTT. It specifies CASSTEGRGNQPQHF.

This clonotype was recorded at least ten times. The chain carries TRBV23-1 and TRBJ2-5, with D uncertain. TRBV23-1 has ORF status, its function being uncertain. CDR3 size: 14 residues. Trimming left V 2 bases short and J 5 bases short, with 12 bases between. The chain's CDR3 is CASSQNDDGETQYF. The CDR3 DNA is TGCGCCAGCAGTCAAAACGACGACGGGGAGACCCAGTACTTC.